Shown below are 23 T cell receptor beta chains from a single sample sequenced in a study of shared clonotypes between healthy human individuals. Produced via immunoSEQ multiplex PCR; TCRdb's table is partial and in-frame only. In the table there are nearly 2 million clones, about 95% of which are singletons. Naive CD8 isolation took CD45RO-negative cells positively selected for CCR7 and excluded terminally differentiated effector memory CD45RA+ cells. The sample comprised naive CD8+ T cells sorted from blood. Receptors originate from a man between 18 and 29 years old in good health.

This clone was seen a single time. The CDR3 spells CASSEESQLATNEKLFF. CDR3 nucleotides: TGTGCCAGCAGTGAAGAATCCCAGCTTGCAACTAATGAAAAACTGTTTTTT. This chain connects TRBV6-1 to TRBJ1-4, with D hard to call. The germline gives CDR1 MNHNS, CDR2 SASEGT. V lost 1 base and J lost 0, with 12 bases in between. CDR3 length: 17 amino acids.

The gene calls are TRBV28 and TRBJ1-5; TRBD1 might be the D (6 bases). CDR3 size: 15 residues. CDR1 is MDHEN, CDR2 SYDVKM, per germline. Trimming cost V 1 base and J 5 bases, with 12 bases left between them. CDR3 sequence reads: CASSLFGQPDQPQHF. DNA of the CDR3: TGTGCCAGCAGTTTATTCGGACAGCCGGATCAGCCCCAGCATTTT.

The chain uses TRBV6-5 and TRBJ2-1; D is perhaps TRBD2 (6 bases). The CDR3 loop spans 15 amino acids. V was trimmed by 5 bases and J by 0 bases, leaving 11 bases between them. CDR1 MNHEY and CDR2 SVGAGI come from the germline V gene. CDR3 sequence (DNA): TGTGCCAGCAGTCCTTACGGGAGCTCCTACAATGAGCAGTTCTTC. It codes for CASSPYGSSYNEQFF.

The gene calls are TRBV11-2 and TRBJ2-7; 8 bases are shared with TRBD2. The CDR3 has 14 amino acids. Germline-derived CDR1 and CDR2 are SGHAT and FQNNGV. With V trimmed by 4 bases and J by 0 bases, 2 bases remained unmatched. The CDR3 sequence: CASSWSGSSYEQYF. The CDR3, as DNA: TGTGCCAGCAGCTGGAGCGGGAGCTCCTACGAGCAGTACTTC.

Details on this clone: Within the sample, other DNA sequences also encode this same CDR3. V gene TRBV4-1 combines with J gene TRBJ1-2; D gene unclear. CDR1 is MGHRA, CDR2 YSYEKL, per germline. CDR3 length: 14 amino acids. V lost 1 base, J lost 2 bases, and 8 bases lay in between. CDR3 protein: CASSQGGQNYGYTF. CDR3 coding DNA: TGCGCCAGCAGCCAAGGCGGGCAGAACTATGGCTACACCTTC.

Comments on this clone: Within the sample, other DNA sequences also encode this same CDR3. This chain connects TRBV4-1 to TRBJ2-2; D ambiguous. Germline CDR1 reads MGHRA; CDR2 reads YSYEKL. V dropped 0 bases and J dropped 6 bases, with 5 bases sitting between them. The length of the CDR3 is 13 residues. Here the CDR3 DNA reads TGCGCCAGCAGCCAAGAATCCCCCGGGGAGCTGTTTTTT. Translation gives CASSQESPGELFF.

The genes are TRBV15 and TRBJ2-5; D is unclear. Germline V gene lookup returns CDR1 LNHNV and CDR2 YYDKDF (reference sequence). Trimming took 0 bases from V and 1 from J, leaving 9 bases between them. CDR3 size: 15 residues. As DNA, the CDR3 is TGTGCCACCAGCAGAGATTTGCGGATCCAAGAGACCCAGTACTTC. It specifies CATSRDLRIQETQYF.

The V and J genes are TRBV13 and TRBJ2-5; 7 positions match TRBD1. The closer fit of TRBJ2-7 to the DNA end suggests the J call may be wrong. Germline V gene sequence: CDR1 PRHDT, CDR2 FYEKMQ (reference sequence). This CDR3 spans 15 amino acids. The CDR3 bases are TGTGCCAGCAGCTTAGCAGGGGGAAAGGGGCACGAGCAGTACTTC. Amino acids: CASSLAGGKGHEQYF.

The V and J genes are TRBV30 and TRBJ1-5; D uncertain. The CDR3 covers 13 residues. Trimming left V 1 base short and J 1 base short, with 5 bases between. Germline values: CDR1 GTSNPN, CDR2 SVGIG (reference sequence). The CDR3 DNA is TGTGCCTGGAGTGACGGGAGCAATCAGCCCCAGCATTTT. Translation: CAWSDGSNQPQHF.

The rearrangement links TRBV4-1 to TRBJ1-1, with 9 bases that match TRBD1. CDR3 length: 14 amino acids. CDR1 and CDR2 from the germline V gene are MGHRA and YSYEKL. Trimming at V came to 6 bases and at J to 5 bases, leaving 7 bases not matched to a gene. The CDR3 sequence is CASSSGTGRTEAFF. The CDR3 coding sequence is TGCGCCAGCAGTTCCGGGACAGGGAGGACTGAAGCTTTCTTT.

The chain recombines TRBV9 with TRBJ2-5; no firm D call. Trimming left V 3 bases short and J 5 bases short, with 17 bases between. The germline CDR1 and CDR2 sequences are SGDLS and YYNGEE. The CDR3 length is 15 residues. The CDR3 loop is CASSDFLEASETQYF. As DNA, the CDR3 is TGTGCCAGCAGCGACTTCCTCGAGGCTTCGGAGACCCAGTACTTC.

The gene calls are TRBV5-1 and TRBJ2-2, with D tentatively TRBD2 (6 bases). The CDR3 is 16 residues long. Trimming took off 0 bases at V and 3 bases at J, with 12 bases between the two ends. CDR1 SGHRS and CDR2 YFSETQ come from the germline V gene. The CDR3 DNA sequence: TGCGCCAGCAGCTTGGCCGGCGGGGTGGACACCGGGGAGCTGTTTTTT. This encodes CASSLAGGVDTGELFF.

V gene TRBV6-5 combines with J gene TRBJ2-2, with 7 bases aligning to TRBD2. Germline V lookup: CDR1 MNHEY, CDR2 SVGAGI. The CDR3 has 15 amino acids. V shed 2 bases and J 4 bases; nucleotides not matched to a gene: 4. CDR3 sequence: CASSYGAGATGELFF. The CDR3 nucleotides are TGTGCCAGCAGTTACGGGGCGGGAGCCACCGGGGAGCTGTTTTTT.

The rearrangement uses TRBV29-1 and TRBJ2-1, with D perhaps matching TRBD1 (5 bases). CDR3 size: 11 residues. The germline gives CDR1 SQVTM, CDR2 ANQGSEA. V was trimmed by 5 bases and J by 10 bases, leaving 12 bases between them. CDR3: CSVRGLREQFF. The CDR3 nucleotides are TGCAGCGTTAGGGGCCTCCGGGAGCAGTTCTTC.

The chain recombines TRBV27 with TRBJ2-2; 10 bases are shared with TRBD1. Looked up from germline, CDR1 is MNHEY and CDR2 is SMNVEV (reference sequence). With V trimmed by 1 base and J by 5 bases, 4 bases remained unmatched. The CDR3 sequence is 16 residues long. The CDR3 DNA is TGTGCCAGCAGTTTATACCGGACAGGGGGGACCGGGGAGCTGTTTTTT. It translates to CASSLYRTGGTGELFF.

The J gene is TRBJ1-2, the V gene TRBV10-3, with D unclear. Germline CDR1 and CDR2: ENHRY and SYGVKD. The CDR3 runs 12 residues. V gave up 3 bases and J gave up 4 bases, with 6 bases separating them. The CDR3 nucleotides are TGTGCCATCAGTGATAATAGCTATGGCTACACCTTC. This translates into CAISDNSYGYTF.

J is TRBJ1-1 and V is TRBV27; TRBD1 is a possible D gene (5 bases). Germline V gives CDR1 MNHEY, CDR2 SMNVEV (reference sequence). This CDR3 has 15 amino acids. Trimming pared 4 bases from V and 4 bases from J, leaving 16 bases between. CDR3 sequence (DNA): TGTGCCAGCAGTTCCAGGGTCTTTGGCGGCACTGAAGCTTTCTTT. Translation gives CASSSRVFGGTEAFF.

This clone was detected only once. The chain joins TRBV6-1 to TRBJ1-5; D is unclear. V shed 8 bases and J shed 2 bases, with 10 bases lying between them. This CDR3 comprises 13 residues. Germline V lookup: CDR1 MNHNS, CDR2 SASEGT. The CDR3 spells CASDGEGNQPQHF. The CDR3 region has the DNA TGTGCCAGCGACGGGGAAGGCAATCAGCCCCAGCATTTT.

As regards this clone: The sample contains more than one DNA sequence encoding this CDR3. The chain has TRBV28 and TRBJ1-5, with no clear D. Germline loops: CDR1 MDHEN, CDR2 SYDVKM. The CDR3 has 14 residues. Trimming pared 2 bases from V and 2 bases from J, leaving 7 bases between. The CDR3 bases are TGTGCCAGCAGTTTACTGGCGGGCAATCAGCCCCAGCATTTT. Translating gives CASSLLAGNQPQHF.

CDR3 sequence reads: CASSQDHGLAGGNEYF. The CDR3 DNA sequence: TGTGCCAGCAGCCAAGATCATGGGCTAGCGGGAGGCAACGAGTACTTC. The chain uses TRBV14 and TRBJ2-7; 11 bases match TRBD2. The junction had 12 bases not matched to a gene; V was cut back by 0 bases and J by 11 bases. The CDR3 runs to 16 residues. The germline V gene encodes CDR1 SGHDN and CDR2 FVKESK.

The CDR3 nucleotides are TGTGCCAGCAGTGAACTAGCGGGGATAAACATTCAGTACTTC. Translated, it gives CASSELAGINIQYF. This chain uses TRBV6-1 with TRBJ2-4, with 9 positions matching TRBD2. The junction had 2 bases not matched to a gene; V was cut back by 2 bases and J by 6 bases. Germline assignment: CDR1 MNHNS and CDR2 SASEGT. This CDR3 is built from 14 residues.

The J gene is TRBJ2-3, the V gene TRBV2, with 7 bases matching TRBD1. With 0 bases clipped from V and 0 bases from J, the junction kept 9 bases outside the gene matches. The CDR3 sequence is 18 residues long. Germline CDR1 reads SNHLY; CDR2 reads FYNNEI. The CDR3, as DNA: TGTGCCAGCAGTGAAGCGCCCGACAGGGAATCGAGCACAGATACGCAGTATTTT. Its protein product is CASSEAPDRESSTDTQYF.

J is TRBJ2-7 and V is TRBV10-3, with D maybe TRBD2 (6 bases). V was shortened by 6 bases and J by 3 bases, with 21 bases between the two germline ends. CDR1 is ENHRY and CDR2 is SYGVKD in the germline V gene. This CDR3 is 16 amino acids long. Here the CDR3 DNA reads TGTGCCATCAGCCTAACCGAAGCTAGCGCTTACTACGAGCAGTACTTC. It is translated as CAISLTEASAYYEQYF.